This is a list of T cell receptor beta chains from one sample in a study of a mutant IDH1 vaccine in newly diagnosed glioma. These receptors' antigens are unknown. The method was immunoSEQ multiplex PCR; TCRdb's version includes in-frame clones alone and lacks a portion of them. The sample lists under 70,000 clones; under 90% were seen once. The specimen comprised PBMCs, sampled from a glioma patient whose treatment included an IDH1 peptide vaccine. Receptors originate from a man between 18 and 29 years old with glioma. Each CDR3 is given with its conserved first and last residue. Fields, in order: J gene, V gene, clone size, D gene, CDR3 DNA, CDR3 protein. A D gene is named only where the DNA matches it firmly. Only some rows state a clone size, as once, few, many or a class for expanded clones.

TRBJ2-7 | TRBV6-5 | . | TRBD1 | TGTGCCAGCAGCCGACAGGGGGACCCCTACGAGCAGTACTTC | CASSRQGDPYEQYF
TRBJ1-1 | TRBV19 | few | . | TGTGCCAGTAAATGGGACACGGCGACTGAAGCTTTCTTT | CASKWDTATEAFF
TRBJ1-2 | TRBV28 | . | TRBD1 | TGTGCCAGCAGTTTATACCCGGGACAGGAGCGGGGCTACACCTTC | CASSLYPGQERGYTF
TRBJ1-2 | TRBV29-1 | . | TRBD1 | TGCAGCACCGGGACAGGGGCTTCGGGCTATGGCTACACCTTC | CSTGTGASGYGYTF
TRBJ1-1 | TRBV5-1 | . | . | TGCGCCAGCAGCTTGAGGGTACCGAACACTGAAGCTTTCTTT | CASSLRVPNTEAFF
TRBJ2-1 | TRBV5-1 | . | . | TGCGCCAGCAGCTTGGGGCAGCAATACAATGAGCAGTTCTTC | CASSLGQQYNEQFF
TRBJ1-1 | TRBV19 | . | . | TGTGCCAGTAGTATTTCCAACACTGAAGCTTTCTTT | CASSISNTEAFF
TRBJ1-2 | TRBV5-4 | . | . | TGTGCCAGCAGCTCCCAAACCTTGACGGACCGAGGGTATGGCTACACCTTC | CASSSQTLTDRGYGYTF
TRBJ2-5 | TRBV6-1 | once | . | TGTGCCAGCTGTCCGAATGCTCGGGAGACCCAGTACTTC | CASCPNARETQYF
TRBJ2-7 | TRBV5-6 | . | . | TGTGCCAGCAGCCCCGGACCGGTTTCCTACGAGCAGTACTTC | CASSPGPVSYEQYF
TRBJ1-6 | TRBV4-1 | . | . | TGCGCCAGCAGCCAAGCCGGGACCATTAATTCACCCCTCCACTTT | CASSQAGTINSPLHF
TRBJ2-1 | TRBV6-5 | . | . | TGTGCCAGCAGTTACTCATCGGGGGTAATCTACAATGAGCAGTTCTTC | CASSYSSGVIYNEQFF
TRBJ2-5 | TRBV5-1 | once | . | TGCGCCAGCAGCTTTACGTTCTCGGGGCCACGGGGGCGCGGGATAGAGACCCAGTACTTC | CASSFTFSGPRGRGIETQYF
TRBJ1-2 | TRBV29-1 | . | . | TGCAGCGTTAAACAGGGAAATGGCTACACCTTC | CSVKQGNGYTF
TRBJ1-1 | TRBV9 | . | . | TGTGCCAGCAGCGAAGGTCCCACAGTGAACACTGAAGCTTTCTTT | CASSEGPTVNTEAFF
TRBJ1-2 | TRBV7-8 | . | . | TGTGCCAGCAGCTTAGCGTGGGGCAGTAACTATGGCTACACCTTC | CASSLAWGSNYGYTF
TRBJ2-6 | TRBV2 | . | . | TGTGCCAGCAGGAGAGTCAGGCTCTCTGGGGCCAACGTCCTGACTTTC | CASRRVRLSGANVLTF
TRBJ2-7 | TRBV27 | . | TRBD2 | TGTGCCAGCAGCCTCTCCCGGACTAGCGGCTACGAGCAGTACTTC | CASSLSRTSGYEQYF
TRBJ2-1 | TRBV15 | once | . | TGTGCCACCAGCATACTTAGGGCTCATGAGCAGTTCTTC | CATSILRAHEQFF
TRBJ2-3 | TRBV4-1 | . | . | TGCGCCAGCAGCCAGGCCTATACGCAGTATTTT | CASSQAYTQYF
TRBJ2-1 | TRBV4-1 | . | TRBD2 | TGCGCCAGCAGCCAAGGGCCAGCGGGGGGCCCGAAGGAGCAGTTCTTC | CASSQGPAGGPKEQFF
TRBJ1-5 | TRBV7-8 | once | . | TGTGCCAGCAGCGCCATGAAGGGGATGAAGCCCCAGCATTTT | CASSAMKGMKPQHF
TRBJ1-5 | TRBV7-3 | . | . | TGTGCCAGCAGCTTAACGGCGGATCAGCCCCAGCATTTT | CASSLTADQPQHF
TRBJ2-2 | TRBV28 | . | TRBD1 | TGTGCCAGCGCCACTAGGGGGCGCGACACCGGGGAGCTGTTTTTT | CASATRGRDTGELFF
TRBJ1-5 | TRBV27 | . | TRBD1 | TGTGCCAGCAGTTTATCGCGGACAGGGTACGGTCAGCCCCAGCATTTT | CASSLSRTGYGQPQHF
TRBJ1-4 | TRBV9 | . | TRBD1 | TGTGCCAGCAGCGCAACAGGGGTCGCTAATGAAAAACTGTTTTTT | CASSATGVANEKLFF
TRBJ1-3 | TRBV29-1 | . | . | TGCAGCGTGCTCGGGACACTCGGAAACACCATATATTTT | CSVLGTLGNTIYF
TRBJ2-1 | TRBV7-6 | few | . | TGTGCCAGCAGCTTAACTGGCGGTTCTAACAATGAGCAGTTCTTC | CASSLTGGSNNEQFF